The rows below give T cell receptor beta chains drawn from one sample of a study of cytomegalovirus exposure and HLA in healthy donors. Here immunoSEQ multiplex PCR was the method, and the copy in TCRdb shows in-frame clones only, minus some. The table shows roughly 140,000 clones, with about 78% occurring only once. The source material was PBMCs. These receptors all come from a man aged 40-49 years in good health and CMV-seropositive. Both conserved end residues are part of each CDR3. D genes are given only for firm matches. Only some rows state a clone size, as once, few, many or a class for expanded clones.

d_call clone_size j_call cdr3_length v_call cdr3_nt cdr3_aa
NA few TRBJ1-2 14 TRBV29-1 TGCAGCGCTACATCGACCAGGTGGGAGGATGGCTACACCTTC CSATSTRWEDGYTF
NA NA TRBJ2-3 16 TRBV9 TGTGCCAGCAGCGTAGAGTCGGGGGGCATAACAGATACGCAGTATTTT CASSVESGGITDTQYF
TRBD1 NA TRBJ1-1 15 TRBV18 TGTGCCAGCTCGCCTTTTGACTCAGGGGGCACTGAAGCTTTCTTT CASSPFDSGGTEAFF
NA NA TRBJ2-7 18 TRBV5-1 TGCGCCAGCAGCTTGATAGGGGTAGGTGGACGGCCAGCCTACGAGCAGTACTTC CASSLIGVGGRPAYEQYF
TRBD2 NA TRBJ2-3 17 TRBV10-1 TGCGCCAGCAGTGAGTCTGGGCGGGGGGATAAGACAGATACGCAGTATTTT CASSESGRGDKTDTQYF
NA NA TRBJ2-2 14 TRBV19 TGTGCCAGTAAGGAAACAGGGTTAACCGGGGAGCTGTTTTTT CASKETGLTGELFF
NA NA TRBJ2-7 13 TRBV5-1 TGCGCCAGCAGCTTGGCCTGGGGGGACGAGCAGTACTTC CASSLAWGDEQYF
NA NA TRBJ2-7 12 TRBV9 TGTGCCAGCAGCAACACCCCCTACGAGCAGTACTTC CASSNTPYEQYF
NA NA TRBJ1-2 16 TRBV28 TGTGCCAGCAGTCAATCGGGGATTCTACGGCTCTATGGCTACACCTTC CASSQSGILRLYGYTF
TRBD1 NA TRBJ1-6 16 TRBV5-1 TGCGCCAGCAGCGTACAGACAGGGGAGAGGGGTTCACCCCTCCACTTT CASSVQTGERGSPLHF
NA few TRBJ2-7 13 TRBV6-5 TGTGCCAGCAGTTACCGTACAGGGACCGAGCAGTACTTC CASSYRTGTEQYF
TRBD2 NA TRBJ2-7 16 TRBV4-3 TGCGCCAGCAGCCAAGATCTGGGAGGGACGGCCTACGAGCAGTACTTC CASSQDLGGTAYEQYF
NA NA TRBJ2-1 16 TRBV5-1 TGCGCCAGCAACTCGGGATCTTTTACAATCCCCCATGAGCAGTTCTTC CASNSGSFTIPHEQFF
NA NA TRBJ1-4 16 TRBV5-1 TGCGCCAGCCGGATCGACGAGGGAACCTCTAATGAAAAACTGTTTTTT CASRIDEGTSNEKLFF
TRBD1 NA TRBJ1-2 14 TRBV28 TGTGCCAGCAGCCCAGACAGGGCAAGCTATGGCTACACCTTC CASSPDRASYGYTF
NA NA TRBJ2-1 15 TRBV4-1 TGCGCCAGCAGCCGAGGGGGAGTTGGTTACAATGAGCAGTTCTTC CASSRGGVGYNEQFF
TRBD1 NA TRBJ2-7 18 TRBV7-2 TGTGCCAGCAGCTTTGACAGGGGATTGGAAATCACCTCCTACGAGCAGTACTTC CASSFDRGLEITSYEQYF
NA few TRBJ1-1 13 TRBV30 TGTGCCTGGAGCCGGCCAGGAGAGGGAAAAGCTTTCTTT CAWSRPGEGKAFF
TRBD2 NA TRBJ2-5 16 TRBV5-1 TGCGCCAGCAGCTGGGGAGGGCTAGCGGACCAAGAGACCCAGTACTTC CASSWGGLADQETQYF
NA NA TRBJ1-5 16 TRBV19 TGTGCCAGCAAAAAGCTCCCGGGACATGGCAATCAGCCCCAGCATTTT CASKKLPGHGNQPQHF
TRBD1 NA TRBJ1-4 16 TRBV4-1 TGCGCCAGCAGCTCGGGGACAGTTGCAACTAATGAAAAACTGTTTTTT CASSSGTVATNEKLFF
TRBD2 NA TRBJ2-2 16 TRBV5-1 TGCGCCAGCAGCCCCCGGAGAGGGAGGGCCCCCGGGGAGCTGTTTTTT CASSPRRGRAPGELFF
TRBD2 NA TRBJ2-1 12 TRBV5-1 TGCGCCAGCAGGAACGGGGGGATGGGGGAGTTCTTC CASRNGGMGEFF
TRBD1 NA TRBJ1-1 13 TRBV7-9 TGTGCCAGCAGCGGAGGACAGGGGGCTGAAGCTTTCTTT CASSGGQGAEAFF
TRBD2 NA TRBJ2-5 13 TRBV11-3 TGTGCCAGCAGCCGGGAGGTGGGGGAGACCCAGTACTTC CASSREVGETQYF
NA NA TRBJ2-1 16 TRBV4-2 TGTGCCAGCAGCGGCAGGGGCTGGGGCGCCTACAATGAGCAGTTCTTC CASSGRGWGAYNEQFF
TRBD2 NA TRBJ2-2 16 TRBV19 TGTGCCAGTAGCTACACTAGCGGGGGGTCCGGGGAGGAGCTGTTTTTT CASSYTSGGSGEELFF
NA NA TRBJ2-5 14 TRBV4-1 TGCGCCAGCAGCCAAACAGGGAAACCGGAGACCCAGTACTTC CASSQTGKPETQYF
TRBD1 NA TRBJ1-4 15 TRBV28 TGTGCCAGCAGTTTATGGACAGGGGGCTCTGAAAAACTGTTTTTT CASSLWTGGSEKLFF
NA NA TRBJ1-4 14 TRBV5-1 TGCGCCAGCAGCTTGACTGCAACTAATGAAAAACTGTTTTTT CASSLTATNEKLFF
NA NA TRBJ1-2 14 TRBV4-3 TGCGCCAGCAGCCAAGACAACAACCGTCCCCCGTACACCTTC CASSQDNNRPPYTF
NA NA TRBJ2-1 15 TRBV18 TGTGCCAGCTCACCAACCAGGGGTTCCTACAATGAGCAGTTCTTC CASSPTRGSYNEQFF
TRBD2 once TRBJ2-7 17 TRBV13 TGTGCCAGCAGCTATAGTGAGCGGGAGGGCCTTTCCTACGAGCAGTACTTC CASSYSEREGLSYEQYF
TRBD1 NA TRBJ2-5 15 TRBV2 TGTGCCAGCAGTCCATACGGGACAGGGGGGGAGACCCAGTACTTC CASSPYGTGGETQYF
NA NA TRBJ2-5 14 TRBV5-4 TGTGCCAGCAGCTTGGTGGGGAGCCGAGAGACCCAGTACTTC CASSLVGSRETQYF
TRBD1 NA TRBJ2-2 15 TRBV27 TGTGCCAGCACAAAGAGGACAGGGAGGACCGGGGAGCTGTTTTTT CASTKRTGRTGELFF
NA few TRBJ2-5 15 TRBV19 TGTGCCAGTAGTAGGAGAGGGGGAGTTCAAGAGACCCAGTACTTC CASSRRGGVQETQYF
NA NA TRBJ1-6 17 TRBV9 TGTGCCAGCAGCGTAGGGATTGTGGGGCAGGATAATTCACCCCTCCACTTT CASSVGIVGQDNSPLHF
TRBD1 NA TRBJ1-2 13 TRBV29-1 TGCAGCGGCGGTTACAGGGGGGACTATGGCTACACCTTC CSGGYRGDYGYTF
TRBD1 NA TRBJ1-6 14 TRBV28 TGTGCCAGCAGTAGGGACAGGGGTAGTTCACCCCTCCACTTT CASSRDRGSSPLHF
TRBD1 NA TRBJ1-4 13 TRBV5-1 TGCGCCAGCAGGACAGGGCTTAATGAAAAACTGTTTTTT CASRTGLNEKLFF
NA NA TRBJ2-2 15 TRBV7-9 TGTGCCAGCAGGACCGAGCGATTGGTTGACGGGGAGCTGTTTTTT CASRTERLVDGELFF
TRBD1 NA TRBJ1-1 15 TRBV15 TGTGCCACCAGCAGGGACAGGGGGTCGAACACTGAAGCTTTCTTT CATSRDRGSNTEAFF
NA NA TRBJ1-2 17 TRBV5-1 TGCGCCAGCAGCCTTTCACCCCCGGGTCTAGCCTCAGGTGGCTACACCTTC CASSLSPPGLASGGYTF
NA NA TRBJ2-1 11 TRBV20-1 TGCAGTGCAACCTACTACAATGAGCAGTTCTTC CSATYYNEQFF
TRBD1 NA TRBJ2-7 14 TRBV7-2 TGTGCCAGCAGCCCCAAGACAGGGGGCTTCGAGCAGTACTTC CASSPKTGGFEQYF
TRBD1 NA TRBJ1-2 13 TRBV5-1 TGCGCCAGCAGCTCGACAGGGGCCTATGGCTACACCTTC CASSSTGAYGYTF
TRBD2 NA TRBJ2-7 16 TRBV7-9 TGTGCCAGCAGCTTAGGGGTGGGACTAGAAGACTACGAGCAGTACTTC CASSLGVGLEDYEQYF
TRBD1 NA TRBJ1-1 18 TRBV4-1 TGCGCCAGCAGCCAGACTACCGGGACAGGGGGTAGGGACACTGAAGCTTTCTTT CASSQTTGTGGRDTEAFF
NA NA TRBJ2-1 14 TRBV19 TGTGCCAGTAGTATGACAGCTACCTACAATGAGCAGTTCTTC CASSMTATYNEQFF
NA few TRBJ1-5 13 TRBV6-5 TGTGCCAGCAGTTATTCCTCGAATCAGCCCCAGCATTTT CASSYSSNQPQHF